A single sample gave rise to the 19 T cell receptor beta chains below, sequenced in a study of CD8+CD57+ T cells in acquired aplastic anemia. Patients included in sequencing had previously demonstrated CD8+CD57+ cell expansion by flow cytometry. Genomic DNA provided the template from which TCR beta VDJ and CDR3 profiles were obtained. In TCRdb, the reads were re-called with MiXCR into one record per CDR3 protein. The sample includes 120,000 or so distinct CDR3 sequences, under 60% of them seen just once. Material for sequencing was sorted CD4+, CD8+, or CD8+CD57+ T cells (not recorded which) from PBMCs. The source is a human donor with aplastic anemia.

This clonotype has only a few counts. The V gene is TRBV24-1, the J gene TRBJ1-2; a possible D gene is TRBD1 (5 bases). CDR3 size: 15 residues. CDR1 is KGHDR and CDR2 is SFDVKD in the germline V gene. With 5 bases removed from V and 0 bases from J, the gap between germline ends came to 12 bases. DNA for the CDR3: TGTGCCACCAGTGGACCTGAGACAGCTAACTATGGCTACACCTTC. As protein: CATSGPETANYGYTF.

This clonotype came up many times. The genes are TRBV7-6 and TRBJ2-5; a weak D match, TRBD2 (6 bases). CDR1 SGHVS and CDR2 FNYEAQ come from the germline V gene. Trimming removed 2 bases from V and 0 bases from J, with 13 bases in between. This CDR3 region has 16 residues. This CDR3 is CASSLRSSAYQETQYF. In nucleotides, the CDR3 is TGTGCCAGCAGCTTAAGGTCTAGCGCGTACCAAGAGACCCAGTACTTC.

A few counts support this clonotype. The chain uses TRBV10-3 and TRBJ1-1; possibly TRBD1 for D (6 bases). The CDR3 loop spans 14 amino acids. The germline V gene encodes CDR1 ENHRY and CDR2 SYGVKD. Trimming took off 3 bases at V and 8 bases at J, with 16 bases between the two ends. CDR3 sequence reads: CAISDPGRTEEAFF. Here the CDR3 DNA reads TGTGCCATCAGTGACCCCGGACGGACAGAAGAAGCTTTCTTT.

The V call is TRBV7-3, the J call TRBJ2-2; unclear D gene. The germline gives CDR1 SGHTA, CDR2 FQGTGA. Trimming removed 6 bases from V and 4 bases from J, with 6 bases in between. CDR3 length: 12 residues. CDR3 in amino acids: CASRQATGELFF. The CDR3 DNA reads TGTGCCAGCAGGCAAGCCACCGGGGAGCTGTTTTTT.

This CDR3 is CASSQSPREQYF. The DNA for the CDR3 is TGTGCCAGCAGCCAGTCGCCCCGCGAGCAGTACTTC. This sequence joins TRBV5-6 and TRBJ2-7; D not resolved. The CDR3 extends over 12 amino acids. Germline lookup yields CDR1 SGHDT and CDR2 YYEEEE. V shed 4 bases and J shed 6 bases, with 11 bases lying between them.

As concerns this clonotype: A single base separates this from a much larger clone, so it may be a read error. The chain uses TRBV5-6 and TRBJ2-7, with 7 bases aligning to TRBD2. After removal of 5 bases from V and 5 bases from J, the junction contained 13 bases not matched to a gene. Germline V gene sequence: CDR1 SGHDT, CDR2 YYEEEE. The CDR3 is 15 amino acids. The CDR3 protein is CASRGGDIGLHEQYF. CDR3 sequence (DNA): TGTGCCAGCAGGGGAGGGGATATAGGGCTCCACGAGCAGTACTTC.

This rearrangement joins TRBV2 to TRBJ2-5; weak D call: TRBD2 (6 bases). Trimming pared 8 bases from V and 5 bases from J, leaving 12 bases between. The CDR3 length is 12 residues. Looked up from germline, CDR1 is SNHLY and CDR2 is FYNNEI. CDR3: CASGGTEETQYF. The CDR3 DNA reads TGTGCCAGCGGGGGGACGGAGGAGACCCAGTACTTC. Variable domain in full (rest from reference TRBV2 and TRBJ2-5): EPEVTQTPSHQVTQMGQEVILRCVPISNHLYFYWYRQILGQKVEFLVSFYNNEISEKSEIFDDQFSVERPDGSNFTLKIRSTKLEDSAMYFCASGGTEETQYFGPGTRLLVL.

The V call is TRBV11-2, the J call TRBJ2-1, with D possibly matching TRBD1 (6 bases). The length of the CDR3 is 15 residues. Trimming took 1 base from V and 4 from J, leaving 11 bases between them. The V gene's germline CDR1 is SGHAT and CDR2 FQNNGV. Here the CDR3 reads CASSLGQVQYNEQFF. In DNA, the CDR3 is TGTGCCAGCAGCTTAGGACAGGTGCAATACAATGAGCAGTTCTTC.

CDR3 coding DNA: TGTGCCAGCAGCGTAGACCCTAGAAATAGCGAGCAGTACTTC. Its protein product is CASSVDPRNSEQYF. The V gene is TRBV9, the J gene TRBJ2-7; D gene ambiguous. CDR1 and CDR2 (germline): SGDLS, YYNGEE. Between the trimmed V and J ends, which lost 0 bases and 6 bases, there was a span of 13 bases. The CDR3 spans 14 residues.

In its sample, this clonotype was seen many times. Its ends do not fully match the called genes, so a read error is possible. The chain uses TRBV2 and TRBJ1-2; D is undetermined. Germline values: CDR1 SNHLY, CDR2 FYNNEI. The CDR3 runs to 14 residues. The CDR3 spells CALLSTLANYGYTF. The CDR3 DNA reads as TGCGCTCTTCTTTCCACTCTAGCTAACTATGGCTACACCTTC.

This rearrangement joins TRBV29-1 to TRBJ2-3, with 7 bases that match TRBD1. Germline V lookup: CDR1 SQVTM, CDR2 ANQGSEA. The V segment lost 1 base and the J segment 4 bases; nucleotides outside the gene matches: 2. CDR3 length: 13 residues. The CDR3 sequence: CSVEGDRADTQYF. DNA for the CDR3: TGCAGCGTTGAAGGCGACAGGGCAGATACGCAGTATTTT.

J is TRBJ2-5 and V is TRBV2; 7 nucleotides align to TRBD1. The germline V gene encodes CDR1 SNHLY and CDR2 FYNNEI. V was clipped by 7 bases and J by 9 bases; unmatched bases: 14. The CDR3 runs 14 residues. The CDR3 DNA follows: TGTGCCAGCATTAACTCCATACAGGGGAGTGCCCAGTACTTC. Protein product: CASINSIQGSAQYF.

This sequence joins TRBV19 and TRBJ2-1; D is uncertain. V was pared by 1 base and J by 8 bases, with 12 bases between. CDR1 and CDR2 (germline): LNHDA, SQIVND (reference sequence). The CDR3 is 14 residues long. CDR3 loop: CASSIGITGDEQFF. In DNA form, the CDR3 reads TGTGCCAGTAGTATAGGGATCACCGGCGATGAGCAGTTCTTC. The full variable domain, with the rest looked up from reference TRBV19 and TRBJ2-1, is DGGITQSPKYLFRKEGQNVTLSCEQNLNHDAMYWYRQDPGQGLRLIYYSQIVNDFQKGDIAEGYSVSREKKESFPLTVTSAQKNPTAFYLCASSIGITGDEQFFGPGTRLTVL.

This clonotype was counted only a few times. The chain employs TRBV7-2 and TRBJ2-5; D unresolved. The length of the CDR3 is 12 residues. The V end was cut by 6 bases, the J end by 11 bases, with 16 bases between. Germline V gene data show CDR1 as SGHTA and CDR2 as FQGNSA. Here the CDR3 reads CASSLRPSEQYF. The CDR3, as DNA: TGTGCCAGCAGTCTGAGGCCCTCGGAGCAGTACTTC.

Concerning this clonotype itself: The conserved final phenylalanine or tryptophan is absent from the CDR3, which likely points to a read error. V usage is TRBV10-3 and J usage is TRBJ2-7, with 7 bases lining up with TRBD1. The CDR3 is 15 residues long. The germline gives CDR1 ENHRY, CDR2 SYGVKD. The ends lost 2 bases at V and 3 bases at J; junction bases unmatched: 7. CDR3 sequence: CAISEPPGQFYEQYS. The CDR3 region has the DNA TGTGCCATCAGTGAGCCCCCGGGACAGTTCTACGAGCAGTACTCC.

This clonotype turned up a few times. The chain combines TRBV7-9 with TRBJ1-2; no definite D call. Germline V lookup: CDR1 SEHNR, CDR2 FQNEAQ (reference sequence). V lost 2 bases, J lost 3 bases, and 7 bases lay in between. The CDR3 consists of 13 residues. Here the CDR3 reads CASSLKGDYGYTF. In nucleotides, the CDR3 is TGTGCCAGCAGCTTAAAAGGAGACTATGGCTACACCTTC.

This clonotype was seen at least ten times. V usage is TRBV7-8 and J usage is TRBJ1-6; D gene unclear. Per the germline V gene, CDR1 is SGHVS and CDR2 is FQNEAQ. The CDR3 consists of 12 residues. Trimming pared 3 bases from V and 9 bases from J, leaving 6 bases between. CDR3 DNA sequence: TGTGCCAGCAGCTTGGAAGGTTCACCCCTCCACTTT. Its translation: CASSLEGSPLHF. The variable domain in full, with the rest retrieved from reference TRBV7-8 and TRBJ1-6, is GAGVSQSPRYKVAKRGQDVALRCDPISGHVSLFWYQQALGQGPEFLTYFQNEAQLDKSGLPSDRFFAERPEGSVSTLKIQRTQQEDSAVYLCASSLEGSPLHFGNGTRLTVT.

V usage is TRBV5-5 and J usage is TRBJ2-7; 7 bases agree with TRBD2. Germline values: CDR1 SGHKS, CDR2 YYEKEE (reference sequence). With 4 bases clipped from V and 6 bases from J, the junction kept 7 bases outside the gene matches. This CDR3 is built from 13 residues. The CDR3 DNA reads TGTGCCAGCAGCAATGGGAGGGTCGGCGAGCAGTACTTC. This sequence encodes CASSNGRVGEQYF.

This chain connects TRBV5-1 to TRBJ2-7; D ambiguous. The CDR3 has 16 amino acids. In germline, CDR1 is SGHRS, CDR2 YFSETQ. V shed 0 bases and J shed 0 bases, with 13 bases lying between them. This CDR3 reads CASSLERQISSYEQYF. The CDR3 DNA is TGCGCCAGCAGCTTGGAGCGCCAGATCAGCTCCTACGAGCAGTACTTC.